The 16 T cell receptor beta chains below all came from one sample that was sequenced in a study of blood T cell repertoires in COVID-19. This table comes from immunoSEQ multiplex PCR, and its TCRdb copy is limited to in-frame clones, with some not included. The repertoire consists of 200,000 to 300,000 clones, with roughly four fifths occurring once and the leading ten covering about 3.9%. Input material: PBMCs or T cells enriched from blood (not recorded which). These receptors all stem from a woman aged 35 to 49 who had been exposed to COVID-19.

Here the CDR3 reads CASSSGMGQPQHF. The CDR3 DNA follows: TGTGCCAGCAGTTCGGGGATGGGCCAGCCCCAGCATTTT. The chain uses TRBV25-1 and TRBJ1-5; D gene unclear. This CDR3 contains 13 residues. In germline, CDR1 is MGHDK, CDR2 SYGVNS. V lost 5 bases and J 7 bases, leaving 12 bases between the germline ends.

The chain couples TRBV3-1 (or the pseudogene TRBV3-2) to TRBJ1-2; D possibly corresponds to TRBD1 (5 bases). Trimming left V 5 bases short and J 4 bases short, with 14 bases between. Germline CDR1 is LGHDT and CDR2 is YNNKEL (reference sequence). CDR3 length: 14 residues. The CDR3 loop is CASSDRQGIYGYTF. CDR3 bases: TGTGCCAGCAGCGATCGGCAGGGCATCTATGGCTACACCTTC.

J is TRBJ2-5 and V is TRBV2; 15 bases align to TRBD2. Germline V gives CDR1 SNHLY, CDR2 FYNNEI. The CDR3 consists of 19 residues. V was clipped by 5 bases and J by 0 bases; unmatched bases: 10. CDR3 DNA: TGTGCCAGCAGTACTCTTGGACTAGCGGGGGGGCCGAACCAAGAGACCCAGTACTTC. It translates to CASSTLGLAGGPNQETQYF.

Concerning this clone: Germline is not matched at one junction end, which may reflect a read error. This sequence joins TRBV5-1 and TRBJ1-1; D is possibly TRBD1 (6 bases). CDR1 and CDR2 from the germline V gene are SGHRS and YFSETQ. CDR3 length: 14 residues. CDR3 in amino acids: CASSLGAGNIEAFF. CDR3 sequence (DNA): TGCGCCAGCAGCCTGGGGGCAGGGAACATTGAAGCTTTCTTT.

The chain links TRBV5-1 to TRBJ2-6, with a possible D match to TRBD1 (5 bases). The CDR3 covers 16 residues. The germline V and J ends were trimmed by 4 bases and 0 bases, with 11 bases remaining between them. CDR1 and CDR2 (germline): SGHRS, YFSETQ. DNA for the CDR3: TGCGCCAGCAGCCCAAACAGGAACTCTGGGGCCAACGTCCTGACTTTC. Its protein product is CASSPNRNSGANVLTF.

CDR3: CASSPQGDTEAFF. CDR3 nucleotides: TGTGCCAGCAGTCCACAGGGAGACACTGAAGCTTTCTTT. The chain is built from TRBV12-3 or TRBV12-4 and TRBJ1-1; D might be TRBD1 (6 bases). CDR3 size: 13 residues. V was shortened by 5 bases and J by 3 bases, with 10 bases between the two germline ends.

About this clone itself: Its ends do not fully match the called genes, so a read error is possible. CDR3 protein: CASTPGHSFNEQFF. The CDR3 coding sequence is TGTGCCAGCACCCCGGGACATTCCTTCAATGAGCAGTTCTTC. The rearrangement joins TRBV11-2 to TRBJ2-1; D is perhaps TRBD1 (6 bases). CDR1 and CDR2 from the germline V gene are SGHAT and FQNNGV. This CDR3 has 14 residues. Looking up the rest from reference TRBV11-2 and TRBJ2-1 gives the full variable domain: EAGVAQSPRYKIIEKRQSVAFWCNPISGHATLYWYQQILGQGPKLLIQFQNNGVVDDSQLPKDRFSAERLKGVDSTLKIQPAKLEDSAVYLCASTPGHSFNEQFFGPGTRLTVL.

The V call is TRBV15, the J call TRBJ2-7, with 10 positions matching TRBD1. Trimming at V came to 2 bases and at J to 5 bases, leaving 6 bases not matched to a gene. Germline CDR1 reads LNHNV; CDR2 reads YYDKDF (reference sequence). CDR3 length: 15 residues. In DNA, the CDR3 is TGTGCCACCAGCAGAAATCTGGGACAGGGGAACGAGCAGTACTTC. This codes for CATSRNLGQGNEQYF.

The rearrangement uses TRBV6-5 and TRBJ1-2; 7 bases match TRBD1. With 4 bases clipped from V and 4 bases from J, the junction kept 9 bases outside the gene matches. The CDR3 is 15 residues long. Germline V lookup: CDR1 MNHEY, CDR2 SVGAGI. The CDR3 is CASSSGQWDFYGYTF. The DNA for the CDR3 is TGTGCCAGCAGTTCGGGACAGTGGGATTTCTATGGCTACACCTTC.

The table lists this clone with a few counts. The J gene is TRBJ2-1, the V gene TRBV27; 7 bases map to TRBD2. Germline CDR1 and CDR2: MNHEY and SMNVEV (reference sequence). V gave up 3 bases and J gave up 8 bases; unmatched junction bases: 7. The CDR3 contains 14 residues. CDR3 sequence (DNA): TGTGCCAGCAGTTTTGGCGGGGGAGTCGATGAGCAGTTCTTC. Translating it yields CASSFGGGVDEQFF.

V gene TRBV5-5 combines with J gene TRBJ2-1; TRBD2 is a possible D gene (5 bases). CDR1 is SGHKS, CDR2 YYEKEE, per germline (reference sequence). V lost 0 bases to trimming and J lost 1 base, with 11 bases between them. This CDR3 is built from 16 residues. The CDR3 loop is CASSLDVARSYNEQFF. The CDR3 DNA follows: TGTGCCAGCAGCTTGGACGTAGCGCGGTCCTACAATGAGCAGTTCTTC.

The chain is built from TRBV2 and TRBJ1-5, with 10 bases identical to TRBD1. The CDR3 extends over 15 amino acids. The trim removed 6 bases at V and 7 bases at J, leaving 9 bases unmatched. From germline, CDR1 is SNHLY and CDR2 FYNNEI. The CDR3 reads CASRILGQGGQPQHF. DNA for the CDR3: TGTGCCAGCAGGATCCTCGGACAGGGGGGGCAGCCCCAGCATTTT.

V usage is TRBV15 and J usage is TRBJ2-3; D not certain. This CDR3 contains 15 residues. The germline V and J ends were trimmed by 4 bases and 3 bases, with 14 bases remaining between them. Germline loops: CDR1 LNHNV, CDR2 YYDKDF (reference sequence). CDR3 in DNA: TGTGCCACCAGCACCCGGGTTTCTGGGACAGATACGCAGTATTTT. This sequence encodes CATSTRVSGTDTQYF.

Only one count was recorded for this clone. The chain couples TRBV2 to TRBJ1-2; the D is unclear. Deletions cut 0 bases from V and 4 bases from J, with 9 bases between. Germline lookup yields CDR1 SNHLY and CDR2 FYNNEI. The CDR3 contains 14 residues. CDR3 protein: CASSEAPGSYGYTF. As DNA, the CDR3 is TGTGCCAGCAGTGAAGCCCCGGGTTCCTATGGCTACACCTTC. The full variable domain, its missing parts supplied by reference TRBV2 and TRBJ1-2, is EPEVTQTPSHQVTQMGQEVILRCVPISNHLYFYWYRQILGQKVEFLVSFYNNEISEKSEIFDDQFSVERPDGSNFTLKIRSTKLEDSAMYFCASSEAPGSYGYTFGSGTRLTVV.

J is TRBJ1-2 and V is TRBV2; D possibly corresponds to TRBD1 (5 bases). This CDR3 comprises 13 residues. With 6 bases removed from V and 8 bases from J, the gap between germline ends came to 16 bases. Looked up from germline, CDR1 is SNHLY and CDR2 is FYNNEI. The CDR3 region has the DNA TGTGCCAGCAGATGGCAGGGTGAAAACGGCTACACCTTC. Protein product: CASRWQGENGYTF.

This clone was recorded once. The chain recombines TRBV28 with TRBJ1-5, with D maybe TRBD1 (5 bases). Germline CDR1 MDHEN, CDR2 SYDVKM. The CDR3 totals 14 residues. Trimming took 2 bases from V and 7 from J, leaving 12 bases between them. Written as DNA, the CDR3 is TGTGCCAGCAGTTTAGGCGGGGACCAACAGCCCCAGCATTTT. Translation: CASSLGGDQQPQHF.